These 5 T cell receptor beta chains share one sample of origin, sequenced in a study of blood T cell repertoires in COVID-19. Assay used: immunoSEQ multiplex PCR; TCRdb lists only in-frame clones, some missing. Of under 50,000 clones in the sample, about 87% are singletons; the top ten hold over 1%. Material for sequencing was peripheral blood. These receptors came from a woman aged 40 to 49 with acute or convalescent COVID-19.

CDR3 DNA sequence: TGTGCCACCCGAACAGGGGGTAAGGGCTACACCTTC. Translating it yields CATRTGGKGYTF. This chain joins TRBV27 and TRBJ1-2; 8 bases agree with TRBD1. Looked up from germline, CDR1 is MNHEY and CDR2 is SMNVEV (reference sequence). J was trimmed by 8 bases and V by 10 bases; bases with no gene match: 9. This CDR3 is 12 amino acids long.

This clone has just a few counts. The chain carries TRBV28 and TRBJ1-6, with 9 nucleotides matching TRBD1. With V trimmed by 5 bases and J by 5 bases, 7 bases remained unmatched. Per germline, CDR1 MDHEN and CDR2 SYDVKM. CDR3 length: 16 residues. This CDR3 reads CASSIQGAGDNSPLHF. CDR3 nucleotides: TGTGCCAGCAGTATACAGGGGGCAGGGGATAATTCACCCCTCCACTTT.

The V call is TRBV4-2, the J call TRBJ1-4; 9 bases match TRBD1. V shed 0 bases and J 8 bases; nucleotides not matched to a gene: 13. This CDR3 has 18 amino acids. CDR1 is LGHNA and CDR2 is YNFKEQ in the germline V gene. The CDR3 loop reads CASSQDALDRGVWEKLFF. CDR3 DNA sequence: TGTGCCAGCAGCCAAGATGCCCTCGACAGGGGGGTTTGGGAAAAACTGTTTTTT.

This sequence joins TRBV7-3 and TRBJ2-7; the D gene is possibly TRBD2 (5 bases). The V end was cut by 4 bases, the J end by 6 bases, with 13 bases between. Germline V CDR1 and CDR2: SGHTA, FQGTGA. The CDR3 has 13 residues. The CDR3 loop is CASSWGVHGEQYF. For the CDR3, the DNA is TGTGCCAGCAGCTGGGGAGTGCACGGCGAGCAGTACTTC.

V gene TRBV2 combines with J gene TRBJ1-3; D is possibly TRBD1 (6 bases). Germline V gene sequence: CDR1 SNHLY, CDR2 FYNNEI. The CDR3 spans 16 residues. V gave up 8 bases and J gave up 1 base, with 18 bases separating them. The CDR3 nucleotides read TGTGCCAGCCAGGGGACCGTCCTGGTGTCTGGAAACACCATATATTTT. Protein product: CASQGTVLVSGNTIYF.